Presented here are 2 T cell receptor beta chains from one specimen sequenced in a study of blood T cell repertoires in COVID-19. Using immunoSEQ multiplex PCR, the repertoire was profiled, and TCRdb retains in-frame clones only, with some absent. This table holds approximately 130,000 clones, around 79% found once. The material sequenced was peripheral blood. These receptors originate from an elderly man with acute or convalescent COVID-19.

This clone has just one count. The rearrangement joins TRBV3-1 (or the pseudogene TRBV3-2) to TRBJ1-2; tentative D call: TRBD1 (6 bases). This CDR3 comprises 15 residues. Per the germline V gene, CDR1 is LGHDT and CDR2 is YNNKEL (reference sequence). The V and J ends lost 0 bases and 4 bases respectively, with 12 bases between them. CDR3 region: CASSQEGAGPYGYTF. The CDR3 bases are TGTGCCAGCAGCCAAGAGGGGGCAGGGCCCTATGGCTACACCTTC.

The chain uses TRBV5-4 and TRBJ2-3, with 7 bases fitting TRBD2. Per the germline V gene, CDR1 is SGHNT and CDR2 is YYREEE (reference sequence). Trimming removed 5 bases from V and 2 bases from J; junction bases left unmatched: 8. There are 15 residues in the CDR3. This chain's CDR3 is CASSFGGGITDTQYF. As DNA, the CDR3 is TGTGCCAGCAGTTTTGGCGGGGGTATCACAGATACGCAGTATTTT. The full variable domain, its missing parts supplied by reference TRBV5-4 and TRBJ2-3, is ETGVTQSPTHLIKTRGQQVTLRCSSQSGHNTVSWYQQALGQGPQFIFQYYREEENGRGNFPPRFSGLQFPNYSSELNVNALELDDSALYLCASSFGGGITDTQYFGPGTRLTVL.